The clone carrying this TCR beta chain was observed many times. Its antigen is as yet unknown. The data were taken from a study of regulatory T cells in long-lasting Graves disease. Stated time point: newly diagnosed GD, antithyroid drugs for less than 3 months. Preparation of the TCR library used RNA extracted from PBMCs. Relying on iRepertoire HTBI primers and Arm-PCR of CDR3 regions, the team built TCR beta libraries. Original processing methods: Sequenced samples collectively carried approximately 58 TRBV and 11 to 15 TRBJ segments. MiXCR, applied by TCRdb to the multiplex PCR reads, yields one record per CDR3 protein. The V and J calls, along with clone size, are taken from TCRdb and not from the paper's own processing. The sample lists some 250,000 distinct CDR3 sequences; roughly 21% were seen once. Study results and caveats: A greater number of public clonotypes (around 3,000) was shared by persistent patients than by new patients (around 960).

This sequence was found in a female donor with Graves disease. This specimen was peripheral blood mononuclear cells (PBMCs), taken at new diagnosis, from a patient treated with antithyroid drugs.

CDR3 bases: TGTGCCAGCAGTGAAAGGGGAAGACTAGCGGGAGTGAATGAGCAGTTCTTC. Its protein is CASSERGRLAGVNEQFF. This rearrangement joins TRBV6-2 or TRBV6-3 to TRBJ2-1; 12 nucleotides align to TRBD2. The V gene end was trimmed by 5 bases and the J gene end by 7 bases; junction bases not matched to a gene: 12. The CDR3 is 17 amino acids. Germline values: CDR1 MNHEY, CDR2 SVGEGT.